This T cell receptor (beta chain) was captured by sequencing in a study of blood T cell repertoires in COVID-19 (TCRdb year 2020). As for the study more broadly: The collaborator samples originated in the United States, Italy and Spain and spanned the acute and convalescent phases of COVID-19. The material from the prospective study consisted of cDNA or gDNA derived from T cells, B-cell-depleted T cells, or PBMCs. The repertoires were released in a freely available public database meant as a resource for research on the immune response to SARS-CoV-2. Where HLA class I and class II types were available, the types were taken from metadata supplied by the sample provider, not from assay-based typing. Deeply sampled blood TCRbeta repertoires from subjects exposed to, actively infected with, or recovered from COVID-19 were included in the dataset. The sample metadata nearly always contained a de-identified subject ID, COVID-19 status, age in years and sex. Samples came from the ongoing ImmuneRACE study (first 160 participants) plus 1,254 subjects from 6 global collaborators.

TCRbeta CDR3 regions were amplified from genomic DNA using the immunoSEQ Assay, a bias-controlled multiplex PCR. On the study's bioinformatics: The number of nucleated cells in each sample was estimated from the amplification of reference gene primers within the assay. To quantify the absolute abundance of each unique TCRbeta CDR3 rearrangement, sequence reads were collapsed and filtered. Productive Simpson clonality was computed per sample as the square root of Simpson's diversity index over productive rearrangements. TCRdb's version of the immuneACCESS table is confined to in-frame rearrangements and falls short of the full clone set. An unresolved V gene accounts for under half of the shortfall where checked; the remainder is of unknown origin. Clone size and V and J calls were adopted from that table, with D and trimming inferred from the DNA. The sample has approximately 230,000 clones on record, 70% to 90% of them singletons. The ten largest clones capture 3% to 3.5% of the sample.

The collaborating institutions used their own protocols to collect whole blood in K2EDTA tubes. For TCRbeta analysis, collaborator samples were shipped as frozen whole blood, as isolated PBMCs, or as DNA extracted from either sample type. As regards this clone: Its antigen target is currently unknown. One base away there is no much larger clone; base qualities are not given.

What the study reported, not specific to this receptor: Clinical and demographic metadata were provided uncurated, with the amount varying by source and participant.

Sequences were obtained from peripheral blood. The sequence came from a man in his late teens or twenties with active or convalescent COVID-19.

The DNA is TGTGCCAGCAGCTTAAAGGGGAGCGGGGAAGGGGAGACCCAGTACTTC. The resulting protein is CASSLKGSGEGETQYF. The receptor chain draws on TRBV7-2 and TRBJ2-5, and TRBD2 matches 7 of the central bases. From V the trimming removes 2 bases and from J it removes 5 bases, while the gene matches leave 11 bases of the junction unaccounted for. Its CDR3 holds 16 amino acids, cysteine through phenylalanine. The read is trimmed to its CDR3 DNA, 48 bases read in frame from base 1. CDR1 is given as SGHTA and CDR2 as FQGNSA, both from the germline V gene.